Sequencing of this T cell receptor beta chain was carried out in a study of blood T cell repertoires in COVID-19. About the research overall: From the United States, Italy and Spain came samples of acute and convalescent COVID-19.

Original handling: Counts of nucleated cells, estimated from reference gene primer amplification, were obtained. Clones were sequenced by immunoSEQ multiplex PCR, and TCRdb holds only the in-frame ones, with some missing. The V and J calls and clone size are taken from that table; D and trimming were inferred from the DNA. Among about 31,000 clones listed, about 92% were seen once. In germline, CDR1 is KGHSH, CDR2 LQKENI. The CDR3 has 12 amino acids. V was pared by 5 bases and J by 5 bases, with 9 bases between. This chain uses TRBV18 with TRBJ1-1; TRBD1 is a possible D gene (5 bases). The source material was peripheral blood. The receptor comes from a man between 65 and 85 years old with active or convalescent COVID-19. Here the CDR3 reads CASSDSRTEAFF. CDR3 in DNA: TGTGCCAGCTCAGACAGCAGAACTGAAGCTTTCTTT.